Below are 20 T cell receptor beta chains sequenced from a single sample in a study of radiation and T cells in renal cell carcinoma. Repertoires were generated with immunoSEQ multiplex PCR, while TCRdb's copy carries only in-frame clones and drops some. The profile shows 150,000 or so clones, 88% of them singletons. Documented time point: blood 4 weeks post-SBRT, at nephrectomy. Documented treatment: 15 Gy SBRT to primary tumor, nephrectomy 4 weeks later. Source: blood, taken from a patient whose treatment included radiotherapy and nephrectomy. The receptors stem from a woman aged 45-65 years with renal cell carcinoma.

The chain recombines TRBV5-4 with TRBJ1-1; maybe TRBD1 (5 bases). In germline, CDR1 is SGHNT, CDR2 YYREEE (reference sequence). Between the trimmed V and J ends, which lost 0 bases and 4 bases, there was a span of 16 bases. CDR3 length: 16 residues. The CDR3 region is CASSLGGRARGTEAFF. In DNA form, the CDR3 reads TGTGCCAGCAGCTTGGGGGGGAGGGCACGGGGCACTGAAGCTTTCTTT.

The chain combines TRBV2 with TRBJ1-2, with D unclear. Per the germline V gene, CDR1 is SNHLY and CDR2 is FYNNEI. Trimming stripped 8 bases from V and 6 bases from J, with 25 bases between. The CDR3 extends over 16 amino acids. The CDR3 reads CASLEVLFKGSHGYTF. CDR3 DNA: TGTGCCAGCCTTGAAGTCTTATTCAAAGGTAGCCATGGCTACACCTTC.

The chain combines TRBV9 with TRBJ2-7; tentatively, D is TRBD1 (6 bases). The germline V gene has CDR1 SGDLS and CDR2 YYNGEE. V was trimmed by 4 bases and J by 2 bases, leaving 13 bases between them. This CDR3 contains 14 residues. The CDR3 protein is CASSPATGTYEQYF. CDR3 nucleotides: TGTGCCAGCAGCCCAGCGACAGGAACCTACGAGCAGTACTTC.

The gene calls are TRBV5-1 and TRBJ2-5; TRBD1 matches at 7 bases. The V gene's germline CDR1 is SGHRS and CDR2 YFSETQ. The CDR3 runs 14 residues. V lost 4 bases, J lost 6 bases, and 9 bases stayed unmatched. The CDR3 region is CASSIDAGGKTQYF. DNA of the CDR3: TGCGCCAGCAGCATAGATGCAGGGGGAAAGACCCAGTACTTC.

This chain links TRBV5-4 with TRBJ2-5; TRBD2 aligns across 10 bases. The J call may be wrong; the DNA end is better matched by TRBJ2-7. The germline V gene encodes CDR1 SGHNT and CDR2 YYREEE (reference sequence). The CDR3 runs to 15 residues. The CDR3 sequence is CASSLTSGVSYEQYF. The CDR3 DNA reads TGTGCCAGCAGCCTAACTAGCGGGGTGTCCTACGAGCAGTACTTC.

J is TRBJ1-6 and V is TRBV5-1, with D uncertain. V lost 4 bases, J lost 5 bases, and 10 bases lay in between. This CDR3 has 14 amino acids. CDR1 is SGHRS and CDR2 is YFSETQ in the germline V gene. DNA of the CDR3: TGCGCCAGCAGCACGGACGGGGATAATTCACCCCTCCACTTT. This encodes CASSTDGDNSPLHF.

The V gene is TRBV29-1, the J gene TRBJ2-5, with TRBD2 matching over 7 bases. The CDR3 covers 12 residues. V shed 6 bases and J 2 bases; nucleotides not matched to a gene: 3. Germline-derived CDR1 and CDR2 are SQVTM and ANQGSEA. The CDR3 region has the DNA TGCAGCGTAGCTAGCGGACAAGAGACCCAGTACTTC. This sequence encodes CSVASGQETQYF.

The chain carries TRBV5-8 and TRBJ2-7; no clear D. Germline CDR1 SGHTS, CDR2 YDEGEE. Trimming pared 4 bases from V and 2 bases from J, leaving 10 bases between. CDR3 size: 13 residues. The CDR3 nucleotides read TGTGCCAGCAGCCCGATAAACCCCTACGAGCAGTACTTC. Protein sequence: CASSPINPYEQYF.

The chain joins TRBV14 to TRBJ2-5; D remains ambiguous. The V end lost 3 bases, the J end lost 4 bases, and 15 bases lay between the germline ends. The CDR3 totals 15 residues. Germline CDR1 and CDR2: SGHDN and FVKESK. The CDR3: CASSQIGSAGETQYF. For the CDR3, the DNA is TGTGCCAGCAGCCAGATCGGAAGCGCAGGAGAGACCCAGTACTTC.

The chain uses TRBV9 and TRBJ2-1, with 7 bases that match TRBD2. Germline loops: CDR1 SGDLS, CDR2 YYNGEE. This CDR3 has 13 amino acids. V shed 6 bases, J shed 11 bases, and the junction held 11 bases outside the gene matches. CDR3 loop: CASKGGQGPQQFF. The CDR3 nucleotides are TGTGCCAGCAAGGGAGGGCAGGGCCCTCAGCAGTTCTTC.

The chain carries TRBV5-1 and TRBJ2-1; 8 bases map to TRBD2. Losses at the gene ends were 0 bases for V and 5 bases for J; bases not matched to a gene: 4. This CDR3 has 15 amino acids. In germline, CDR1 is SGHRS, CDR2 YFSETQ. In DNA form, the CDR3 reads TGCGCCAGCAGCTTGGTACTAGCGGCCAACAATGAGCAGTTCTTC. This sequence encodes CASSLVLAANNEQFF.

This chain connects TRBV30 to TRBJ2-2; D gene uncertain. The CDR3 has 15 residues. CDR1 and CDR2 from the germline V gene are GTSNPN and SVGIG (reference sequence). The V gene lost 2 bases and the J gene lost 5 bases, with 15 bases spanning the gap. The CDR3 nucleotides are TGTGCCTGGAGTCCCGGGCTATGGAGTACCGGGGAGCTGTTTTTT. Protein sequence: CAWSPGLWSTGELFF.

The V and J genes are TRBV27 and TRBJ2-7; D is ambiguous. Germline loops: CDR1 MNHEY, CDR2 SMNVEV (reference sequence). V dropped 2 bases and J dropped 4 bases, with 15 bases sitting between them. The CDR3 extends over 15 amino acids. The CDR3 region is CASSLLGSPRYEQYF. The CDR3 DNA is TGTGCCAGCAGTTTACTTGGCAGTCCCAGGTACGAGCAGTACTTC.

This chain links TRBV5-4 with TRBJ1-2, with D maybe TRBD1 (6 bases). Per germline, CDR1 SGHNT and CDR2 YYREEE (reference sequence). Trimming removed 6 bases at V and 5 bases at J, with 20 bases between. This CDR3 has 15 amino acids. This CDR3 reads CASTSSYRAGYGYTF. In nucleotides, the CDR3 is TGTGCCAGCACTTCCTCTTACAGGGCTGGGTATGGCTACACCTTC.

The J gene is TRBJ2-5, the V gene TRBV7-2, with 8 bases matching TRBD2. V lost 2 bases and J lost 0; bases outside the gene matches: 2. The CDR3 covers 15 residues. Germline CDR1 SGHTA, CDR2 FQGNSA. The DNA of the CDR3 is TGTGCCAGCAGCTTACAGCGGGGGAACCAAGAGACCCAGTACTTC. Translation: CASSLQRGNQETQYF.

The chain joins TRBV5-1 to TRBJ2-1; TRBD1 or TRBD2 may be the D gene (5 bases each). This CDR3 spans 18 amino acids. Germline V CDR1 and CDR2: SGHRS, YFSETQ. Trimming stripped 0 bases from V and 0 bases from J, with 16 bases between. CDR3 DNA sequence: TGCGCCAGCAGCTTGGCCGGGGCGGGCTCGAGCTCCTACAATGAGCAGTTCTTC. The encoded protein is CASSLAGAGSSSYNEQFF.

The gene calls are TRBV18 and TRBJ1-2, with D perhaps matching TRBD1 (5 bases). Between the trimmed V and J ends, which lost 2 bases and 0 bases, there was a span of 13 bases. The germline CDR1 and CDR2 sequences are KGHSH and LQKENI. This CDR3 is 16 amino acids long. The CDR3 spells CASSPLRGRANYGYTF. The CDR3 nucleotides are TGTGCCAGCTCACCATTAAGGGGCAGGGCTAACTATGGCTACACCTTC.

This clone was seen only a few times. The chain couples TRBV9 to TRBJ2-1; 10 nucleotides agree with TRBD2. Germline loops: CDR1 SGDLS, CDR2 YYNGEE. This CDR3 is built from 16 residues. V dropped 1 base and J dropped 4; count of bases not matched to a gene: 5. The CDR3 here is CASSVSLAGVYNEQFF. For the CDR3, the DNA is TGTGCCAGCAGCGTATCCCTAGCGGGGGTTTACAATGAGCAGTTCTTC.

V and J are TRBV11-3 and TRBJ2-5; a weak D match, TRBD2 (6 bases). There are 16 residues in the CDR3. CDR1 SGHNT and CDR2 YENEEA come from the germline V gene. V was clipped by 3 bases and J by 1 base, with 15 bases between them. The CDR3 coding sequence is TGTGCCAGCAGCTTTGGAGTGGCGGGGATCCAAGAGACCCAGTACTTC. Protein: CASSFGVAGIQETQYF.

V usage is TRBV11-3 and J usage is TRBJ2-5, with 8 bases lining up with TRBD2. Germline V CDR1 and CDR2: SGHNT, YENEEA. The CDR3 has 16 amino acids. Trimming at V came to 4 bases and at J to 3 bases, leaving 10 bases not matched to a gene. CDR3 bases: TGTGCCAGCAGCTCCGGTCGGCGGGGGGATAAAGAGACCCAGTACTTC. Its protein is CASSSGRRGDKETQYF.